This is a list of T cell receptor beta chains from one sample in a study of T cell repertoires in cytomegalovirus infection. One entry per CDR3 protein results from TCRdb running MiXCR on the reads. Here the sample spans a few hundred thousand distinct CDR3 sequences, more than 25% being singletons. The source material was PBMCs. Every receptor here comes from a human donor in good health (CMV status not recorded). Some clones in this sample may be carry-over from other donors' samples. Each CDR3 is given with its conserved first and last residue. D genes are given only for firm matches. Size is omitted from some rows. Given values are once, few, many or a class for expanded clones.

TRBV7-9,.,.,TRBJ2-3,CASSSNDRTDTQYF,TGTGCCAGCAGCTCGAACGACAGGACCGATACGCAGTATTTT
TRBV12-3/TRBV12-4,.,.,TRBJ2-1,CASSLSVGGPDNEQFF,TGTGCCAGCAGTTTATCCGTGGGAGGCCCTGACAATGAGCAGTTCTTC
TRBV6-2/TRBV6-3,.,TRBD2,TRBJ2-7,CASSSSTSGLYEQYF,TGTGCCAGCAGTTCCTCGACTAGCGGGTTATACGAGCAGTACTTC
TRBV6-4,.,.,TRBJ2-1,CASSDLTMHKAYNEQFF,TGTGCCAGCAGTGACCTTACGATGCACAAAGCCTACAATGAGCAGTTCTTC
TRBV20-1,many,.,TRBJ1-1,CSAPQGDFLAFF,TGCAGTGCCCCCCAAGGGGACTTCTTGGCTTTCTTT
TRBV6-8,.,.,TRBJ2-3,CASNPGTSLTDTQYF,TGTGCCAGCAATCCCGGGACTTCGTTAACAGATACGCAGTATTTT
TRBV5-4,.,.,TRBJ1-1,CASSIGGLNTEAFF,TGTGCCAGCAGCATCGGGGGGTTGAACACTGAAGCTTTCTTT
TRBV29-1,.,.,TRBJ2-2,CSVEMGTSTGELFF,TGCAGCGTGGAAATGGGGACTTCCACCGGGGAGCTGTTTTTT
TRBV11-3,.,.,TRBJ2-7,CASSFGMGYEQYF,TGTGCCAGCAGCTTCGGGATGGGGTACGAGCAGTACTTC
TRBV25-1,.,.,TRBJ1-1,CASGDRLDTEAFF,TGTGCCAGCGGAGACAGGTTGGACACTGAAGCTTTCTTT
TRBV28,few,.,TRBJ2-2,CASSFRGDYTGELFF,TGTGCCAGCAGTTTCCGTGGGGACTACACCGGGGAGCTGTTTTTT
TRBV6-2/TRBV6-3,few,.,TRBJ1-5,CASSSIDRHSNQPQHF,TGTGCCAGCAGTTCCATCGACAGACATAGCAATCAGCCCCAGCATTTT
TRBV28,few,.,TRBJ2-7,CASQASSVTHEQYF,TGTGCCAGCCAGGCGTCCAGCGTCACCCACGAGCAGTACTTC
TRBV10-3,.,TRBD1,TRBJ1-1,CTISSTGSMNTEAFF,TGTACCATCAGTTCGACAGGGTCGATGAACACTGAAGCTTTCTTT
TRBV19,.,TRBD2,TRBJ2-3,CASTSGRRQYF,TGTGCCAGTACGAGCGGGAGGAGGCAGTATTTT
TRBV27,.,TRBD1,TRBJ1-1,CASSLSPGGTEAFF,TGTGCCAGCAGTTTATCACCAGGGGGCACTGAAGCTTTCTTT
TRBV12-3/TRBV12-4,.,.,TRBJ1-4,CASSPQRYNEKLFF,TGTGCCAGCAGCCCCCAACGGTATAATGAAAAACTGTTTTTT
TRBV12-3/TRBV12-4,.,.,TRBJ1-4,CASSLGTSGKLFF,TGTGCCAGCAGTTTAGGGACATCAGGAAAACTGTTTTTT
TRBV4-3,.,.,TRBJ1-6,CASSQESGAGDDSPLHF,TGCGCCAGCAGCCAAGAAAGCGGGGCAGGGGATGATTCACCCCTCCACTTT
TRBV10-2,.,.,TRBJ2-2,CASNSLATTGELVF,TGCGCCAGCAATAGTCTAGCGACTACCGGGGAGCTGGTTTTT